The rows below give T cell receptor beta chains drawn from one sample of a study of blood T cells in healthy people across ages. TCRdb fed the 5' RACE reads into MiXCR, producing one record per CDR3 protein. Of 1.5 million to 2 million distinct CDR3 sequences in the sample, roughly 30% were seen once. Source material: blood. These TCRs come from a woman in her twenties or thirties in good health. Both conserved end residues are part of each CDR3. Each record gives: D gene, J gene, clone size, V gene, CDR3 protein, CDR3 DNA. A D gene is named only where the DNA matches it firmly. Expanded clones get a size class; other rows say once, few or many, or leave the size out.

D: .; J: TRBJ2-3; size: .; V: TRBV20-1; CDR3: CSARALPGLINSSTDTQYF; DNA: TGCAGTGCTAGAGCCCTGCCTGGACTGATAAACTCTAGCACAGATACGCAGTATTTT
D: .; J: TRBJ2-5; size: .; V: TRBV21-1; CDR3: CASSKRPETQYF; DNA: TGTGCCAGCAGCAAAAGGCCGGAGACCCAGTACTTC
D: .; J: TRBJ2-7; size: .; V: TRBV7-3; CDR3: CASSLGRGRGYEQYF; DNA: TGTGCCAGCAGCTTAGGCAGGGGCCGGGGCTACGAGCAGTACTTC
D: .; J: TRBJ1-1; size: .; V: TRBV7-9; CDR3: CASSLYKSEAFF; DNA: TGTGCCAGCAGCTTATATAAGTCTGAAGCTTTCTTT
D: TRBD1; J: TRBJ2-2; size: few; V: TRBV20-1; CDR3: CSASEQGSNTGELFF; DNA: TGCAGTGCTTCCGAACAGGGGAGTAACACCGGGGAGCTGTTTTTT
D: .; J: TRBJ2-1; size: many; V: TRBV5-1; CDR3: CASSLSEGRHNEQFF; DNA: TGCGCCAGCAGCCTAAGCGAGGGTCGTCACAATGAGCAGTTCTTC
D: TRBD2; J: TRBJ2-3; size: once; V: TRBV5-1; CDR3: CASSYGTSGSISDTQYF; DNA: TGCGCCAGCAGCTACGGGACTAGCGGGAGTATCTCAGATACGCAGTATTTT
D: TRBD1; J: TRBJ1-2; size: .; V: TRBV10-3; CDR3: CAISGPGGNGYTF; DNA: TGTGCCATCAGCGGTCCAGGGGGGAATGGCTACACCTTC
D: .; J: TRBJ2-1; size: few; V: TRBV18; CDR3: CASSPPDGSGNEQFF; DNA: TGTGCCAGCTCACCACCGGACGGGAGTGGCAATGAGCAGTTCTTC
D: TRBD1; J: TRBJ1-2; size: .; V: TRBV12-5; CDR3: CASGWDRGYGYTF; DNA: TGTGCTAGTGGTTGGGACAGGGGCTATGGCTACACCTTC
D: TRBD1; J: TRBJ2-7; size: few; V: TRBV30; CDR3: CACSGTGVLGSSYEQYF; DNA: TGTGCCTGCTCCGGGACAGGGGTTTTAGGGAGCTCCTACGAGCAGTACTTC
D: TRBD1; J: TRBJ2-2; size: .; V: TRBV12-3/TRBV12-4; CDR3: CASTNGGTGTGGELFF; DNA: TGTGCCAGCACAAACGGCGGGACAGGGACCGGCGGGGAGCTGTTTTTT
D: .; J: TRBJ1-5; size: .; V: TRBV10-3; CDR3: CAISPREGQPQHF; DNA: TGTGCCATCAGTCCCAGGGAGGGGCAGCCCCAGCATTTT
D: TRBD2; J: TRBJ2-3; size: few; V: TRBV7-6; CDR3: CASTPRASGGITDTQYF; DNA: TGTGCCAGCACCCCCAGGGCTAGCGGGGGCATCACAGATACGCAGTATTTT
D: .; J: TRBJ1-6; size: few; V: TRBV4-3; CDR3: CASSQEGSSYNSPLHF; DNA: TGCGCCAGCAGCCAAGAGGGGAGCTCCTATAATTCACCCCTCCACTTT
D: .; J: TRBJ2-2; size: .; V: TRBV6-5; CDR3: CAGIPKLNTGELFF; DNA: TGTGCCGGCATCCCTAAGTTAAACACCGGGGAGCTGTTTTTT
D: .; J: TRBJ1-1; size: few; V: TRBV9; CDR3: CASSVDLPGTEAFF; DNA: TGTGCCAGCAGCGTAGACCTCCCTGGCACTGAAGCTTTCTTT
D: .; J: TRBJ1-5; size: .; V: TRBV7-3; CDR3: CASSSTVRTSNQPQHF; DNA: TGTGCCAGCAGCTCCACGGTACGGACCAGCAATCAGCCCCAGCATTTT
D: .; J: TRBJ1-2; size: once; V: TRBV7-9; CDR3: CASSPAQGIYGYTF; DNA: TGTGCCAGCAGCCCCGCCCAGGGGATCTATGGCTACACCTTC
D: .; J: TRBJ2-3; size: .; V: TRBV7-6; CDR3: CASSLILGGPSTDTQYF; DNA: TGTGCCAGCAGCCTCATTCTCGGCGGTCCTAGCACAGATACGCAGTATTTT
D: .; J: TRBJ2-5; size: .; V: TRBV6-2/TRBV6-3; CDR3: CASSGIAEPQETQYF; DNA: TGTGCCAGCAGTGGGATAGCGGAACCTCAAGAGACCCAGTACTTC
D: .; J: TRBJ2-7; size: .; V: TRBV7-2; CDR3: CASSSRDIGYEQYF; DNA: TGTGCCAGCAGCTCACGGGACATAGGCTACGAGCAGTACTTC
D: .; J: TRBJ2-7; size: .; V: TRBV14; CDR3: CASSQDLSKGSYEQYF; DNA: TGTGCCAGCAGCCAAGATCTGTCTAAGGGCTCCTACGAGCAGTACTTC
D: .; J: TRBJ1-5; size: .; V: TRBV30; CDR3: CAWSVLVNQPQHF; DNA: TGTGCCTGGAGTGTACTGGTTAATCAGCCCCAGCATTTT
D: TRBD1; J: TRBJ1-1; size: once; V: TRBV4-1; CDR3: CANSQGNSGTGVFF; DNA: TGCGCCAACAGCCAAGGAAATTCCGGGACAGGAGTGTTCTTT
D: TRBD2; J: TRBJ2-1; size: few; V: TRBV20-1; CDR3: CSAPLSGTIGNEQFF; DNA: TGCAGTGCCCCTCTTAGCGGGACAATAGGCAATGAGCAGTTCTTC
D: TRBD1; J: TRBJ2-6; size: .; V: TRBV18; CDR3: CASSPDRASGANVLTF; DNA: TGTGCCAGCTCACCGGACAGGGCCTCTGGGGCCAACGTCCTGACTTTC
D: .; J: TRBJ1-6; size: few; V: TRBV7-2; CDR3: CASSLGGRASPLHF; DNA: TGTGCCAGCAGCTTAGGTGGTCGCGCTTCACCCCTCCACTTT
D: .; J: TRBJ1-1; size: .; V: TRBV7-2; CDR3: CASSSGVWGTEAFF; DNA: TGTGCCAGCAGCTCAGGGGTTTGGGGAACTGAAGCTTTCTTT
D: TRBD2; J: TRBJ2-3; size: many; V: TRBV5-5; CDR3: CASSPDSGRPDTQYF; DNA: TGTGCCAGCAGCCCCGATAGCGGGAGGCCAGATACGCAGTATTTT
D: .; J: TRBJ2-1; size: .; V: TRBV2; CDR3: CASLYGSNEQFF; DNA: TGTGCCAGCTTGTACGGGAGCAATGAGCAGTTCTTC
D: .; J: TRBJ2-3; size: few; V: TRBV20-1; CDR3: CSARDPGRGSTDTQYF; DNA: TGCAGTGCTAGAGATCCTGGAAGGGGGAGCACAGATACGCAGTATTTT
D: TRBD2; J: TRBJ2-3; size: few; V: TRBV12-3/TRBV12-4; CDR3: CASRSSSAGGRHTQYF; DNA: TGTGCCAGCAGGTCTTCGTCAGCGGGGGGACGCCACACGCAGTATTTT
D: .; J: TRBJ2-7; size: many; V: TRBV12-3/TRBV12-4; CDR3: CASSLHGFYEQYF; DNA: TGTGCCAGCAGTTTACACGGATTCTACGAGCAGTACTTC
D: TRBD1; J: TRBJ1-5; size: .; V: TRBV7-2; CDR3: CASSFSTGGYQPQHF; DNA: TGTGCCAGCAGCTTTTCTACAGGGGGATATCAGCCCCAGCATTTT